This entry features one TCR beta chain sequence. The entry originates in a study of T cells after yellow fever vaccination. CDR1 is SGDLS and CDR2 is YYNGEE in the germline V gene. J lost 1 base, V lost 3 bases, and 9 bases had no gene match. The CDR3 is 16 amino acids. MiXCR was run by TCRdb on the 5' RACE reads, yielding one entry per CDR3 protein. The sample includes 200,000 to 300,000 distinct CDR3 sequences, 10% to 15% of them seen just once. The chain links TRBV9 to TRBJ2-7; 8 bases match TRBD2. This specimen was CD4+ T cells sorted from PBMCs, taken 45 days after the yellow fever booster vaccination. The TCR comes from a man aged 25-45 years who received the YFV17D yellow fever vaccine. CDR3 loop: CASSGGDLAGSYEQYF. As DNA, the CDR3 is TGTGCCAGCAGCGGGGGGGACTTAGCGGGATCCTACGAGCAGTACTTC.